The 11 T cell receptor beta chains presented below share a single source sample, sequenced in a study of blood T cell repertoires in COVID-19. Profiled with immunoSEQ multiplex PCR; TCRdb holds only in-frame clones, not every one. The sample lists roughly 220,000 clones; about 80% were seen once. The specimen was peripheral blood. These receptors originate from a woman aged 25 to 39 who had recovered from COVID-19.

The chain employs TRBV5-6 and TRBJ2-6; the D is unclear. Trimming removed 1 base from V and 0 bases from J, with 14 bases in between. The length of the CDR3 is 18 residues. The germline V gene has CDR1 SGHDT and CDR2 YYEEEE. This CDR3 is CASSLIRVKLSGANVLTF. The CDR3 DNA reads as TGTGCCAGCAGCTTGATCCGGGTGAAGCTCTCTGGGGCCAACGTCCTGACTTTC.

The V call is TRBV7-8, the J call TRBJ2-2; D is uncertain. There are 18 residues in the CDR3. CDR1 and CDR2 from the germline V gene are SGHVS and FQNEAQ. V shed 0 bases and J shed 5 bases, with 19 bases lying between them. The CDR3 region is CASSLASAPYSFTGELFF. DNA of the CDR3: TGTGCCAGCAGCTTAGCGAGTGCCCCCTACTCTTTTACCGGGGAGCTGTTTTTT.

This clone was counted once. V and J are TRBV10-3 and TRBJ2-7; 7 bases align to TRBD2. Trimming at V came to 8 bases and at J to 6 bases, leaving 7 bases not matched to a gene. CDR3 length: 12 residues. Germline values: CDR1 ENHRY, CDR2 SYGVKD. This CDR3 is CAISPRESEQYF. CDR3 sequence (DNA): TGTGCCATCTCGCCGCGGGAGAGCGAGCAGTACTTC.

This clone showed up just once. J is TRBJ2-3 and V is TRBV4-2; TRBD2 matches 12 bases. J was trimmed by 3 bases and V by 4 bases; bases with no gene match: 11. Germline CDR1 and CDR2: LGHNA and YNFKEQ. CDR3 length equals 18 residues. Here the CDR3 reads CASSPRLAGGPKTDTQYF. The CDR3 DNA reads TGTGCCAGCAGCCCTCGGCTAGCGGGAGGGCCTAAAACAGATACGCAGTATTTT.

This sequence joins TRBV7-9 and TRBJ2-2; 11 bases are a match to TRBD2. The CDR3 is 16 amino acids. The ends lost 4 bases at V and 5 bases at J; junction bases unmatched: 6. Looked up from germline, CDR1 is SEHNR and CDR2 is FQNEAQ (reference sequence). CDR3 in amino acids: CASSSTSGRPTGELFF. Written as DNA, the CDR3 is TGTGCCAGCAGCTCTACTAGCGGGAGACCGACCGGGGAGCTGTTTTTT.

The genes are TRBV28 and TRBJ2-3; D is possibly TRBD2 (7 bases). V lost 2 bases and J lost 15, with 15 bases in between. CDR1 and CDR2 (germline): MDHEN, SYDVKM. The length of the CDR3 is 12 residues. As DNA, the CDR3 is TGTGCCAGCAGTTTAGACAGGTCGGGAGGATATTTT. Amino acid sequence: CASSLDRSGGYF. The full variable domain, rest sourced from reference TRBV28 and TRBJ2-3, is DVKVTQSSRYLVKRTGEKVFLECVQDMDHENMFWYRQDPGLGLRLIYFSYDVKMKEKGDIPEGYSVSREKKERFSLILESASTNQTSMYLCASSLDRSGGYFGPGTRLTVL.

The chain joins TRBV2 to TRBJ2-4; 8 bases align to TRBD1. CDR1 is SNHLY, CDR2 FYNNEI, per germline. The CDR3 length is 12 residues. Losses at the gene ends were 7 bases for V and 7 bases for J; bases not matched to a gene: 3. The CDR3 sequence is CASTGQGNIQYF. CDR3 bases: TGTGCCAGCACAGGACAGGGTAACATTCAGTACTTC.

The CDR3 reads CASSPWQGAENEQFF. The CDR3 nucleotides are TGCGCCAGCAGCCCCTGGCAGGGGGCGGAAAATGAGCAGTTCTTC. The chain carries TRBV5-1 and TRBJ2-1, with TRBD1 matching over 8 bases. Trimming cost V 4 bases and J 7 bases; bases outside gene matches: 10. Germline CDR1 reads SGHRS; CDR2 reads YFSETQ. The CDR3 contains 15 residues.

The chain joins TRBV9 to TRBJ2-2; possible D gene TRBD2, 5 bases. Germline lookup yields CDR1 SGDLS and CDR2 YYNGEE. The CDR3 is made up of 14 amino acids. Trimming took 3 bases from V and 5 from J, leaving 11 bases between them. As DNA, the CDR3 is TGTGCCAGCAGCGCGGACTCCCATACCGGGGAGCTGTTTTTT. This gives the protein CASSADSHTGELFF.

V gene TRBV28 combines with J gene TRBJ2-1; D unclear. V lost 5 bases and J lost 9, with 17 bases in between. The CDR3 loop spans 14 amino acids. CDR1 MDHEN and CDR2 SYDVKM come from the germline V gene. The DNA of the CDR3 is TGTGCCAGCAGTATCCTCCGCTCCCACGGTGAGCAGTTCTTC. Translated, it gives CASSILRSHGEQFF. Complete variable domain (other parts from reference TRBV28 and TRBJ2-1): DVKVTQSSRYLVKRTGEKVFLECVQDMDHENMFWYRQDPGLGLRLIYFSYDVKMKEKGDIPEGYSVSREKKERFSLILESASTNQTSMYLCASSILRSHGEQFFGPGTRLTVL.

The genes are TRBV18 and TRBJ2-3; 10 positions match TRBD1. This CDR3 comprises 15 residues. V was clipped by 1 base and J by 4 bases; unmatched bases: 2. Germline assignment: CDR1 KGHSH and CDR2 LQKENI. CDR3 protein: CASSPLGQGSDTQYF. CDR3 DNA: TGTGCCAGCTCACCACTGGGACAGGGGTCAGATACGCAGTATTTT.